This T cell receptor (beta chain) is from a study of blood T cell repertoires in COVID-19. Across the study: From the United States, Italy and Spain came samples of acute and convalescent COVID-19. T cells, B-cell-depleted T cells, or PBMCs supplied cDNA or gDNA.

The CDR3 has 15 residues. CDR1 is MNHEY, CDR2 SMNVEV, per germline (reference sequence). Deletions cut 2 bases from V and 0 bases from J, with 10 bases between. Source study methods: Amplification from reference gene primers served as the basis for estimated nucleated cell counts. Sequencing was performed with immunoSEQ multiplex PCR; in TCRdb, only in-frame clones are kept and a portion is missing. V, J and clone size are those of that table, while D and trimming were read from the DNA. The sample shows roughly 100,000 clones, approximately 80% of them seen only once. V is TRBV27 and J is TRBJ1-2; D gene unclear. Specimen: peripheral blood. The clonotype originates from a human donor in a cohort sampled during active COVID-19. CDR3 region: CASSLNRLANYGYTF. DNA for the CDR3: TGTGCCAGCAGTTTAAATCGGTTAGCTAACTATGGCTACACCTTC.